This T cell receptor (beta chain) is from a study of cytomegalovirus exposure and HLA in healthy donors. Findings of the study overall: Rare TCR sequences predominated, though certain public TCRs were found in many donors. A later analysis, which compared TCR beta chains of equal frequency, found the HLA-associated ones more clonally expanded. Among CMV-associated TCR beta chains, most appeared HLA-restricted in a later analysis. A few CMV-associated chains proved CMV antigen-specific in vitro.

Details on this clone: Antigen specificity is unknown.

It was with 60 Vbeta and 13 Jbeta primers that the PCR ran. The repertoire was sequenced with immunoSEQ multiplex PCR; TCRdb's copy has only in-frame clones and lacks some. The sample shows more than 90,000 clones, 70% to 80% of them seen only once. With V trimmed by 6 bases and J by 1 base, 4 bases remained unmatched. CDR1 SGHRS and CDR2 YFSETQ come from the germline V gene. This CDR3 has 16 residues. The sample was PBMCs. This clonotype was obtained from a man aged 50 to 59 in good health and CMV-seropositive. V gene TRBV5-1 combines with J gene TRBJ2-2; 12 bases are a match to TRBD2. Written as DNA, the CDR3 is TGCGCCAGCACGCCGGGACTAGCGGGGAACACCGGGGAGCTGTTTTTT. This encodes CASTPGLAGNTGELFF.